The clone carrying this T cell receptor beta chain occurred once. The CDR3 spans 14 residues. V was clipped by 4 bases and J by 6 bases, with 14 bases between them. Germline CDR1 reads SGHDT; CDR2 reads YYEEEE. The data originate from a study of blood T cell repertoires in COVID-19. Looking at the study overall: Acute and convalescent COVID-19 specimens originated in the United States, Italy and Spain. T cells, B-cell-depleted T cells, or PBMCs provided the cDNA or gDNA that served as material.

Per the original data handling: Using reference gene primer amplification, nucleated cell counts were estimated. Produced via immunoSEQ multiplex PCR; TCRdb's table is partial and in-frame only. That table furnishes V, J and clone size, whereas the DNA furnished D and trimming. Of roughly 160,000 clones listed, around 83% were seen once; the top ten hold roughly 20%. The sequenced sample was peripheral blood. The sequence was obtained from a woman in her 70s who had recovered from COVID-19. The rearrangement uses TRBV5-6 and TRBJ1-5, with a weak D call TRBD1 (5 bases). CDR3 bases: TGTGCCAGCAGCACCGGGACTAGGGGTCAGCCCCAGCATTTT. This encodes CASSTGTRGQPQHF. The variable domain in full, completed from reference TRBV5-6 and TRBJ1-5, reads DAGVTQSPTHLIKTRGQQVTLRCSPKSGHDTVSWYQQALGQGPQFIFQYYEEEERQRGNFPDRFSGHQFPNYSSELNVNALLLGDSALYLCASSTGTRGQPQHFGDGTRLSIL.